The 16 T cell receptor beta chains below were found in one sample sequenced in a study of blood T cells in healthy people across ages. Primed by a sample-barcoded 5' primer and a J-beta primer mix, a second PCR proceeded for roughly 6 to 12 cycles. TCRdb re-derived calls from the 5' RACE reads in MiXCR, one entry per CDR3 protein. The data show some 1.5 million distinct CDR3 sequences, roughly 27% seen once. The sample comprised blood. These TCRs come from a young woman in good health.

The V call is TRBV6-5, the J call TRBJ2-1, with D hard to call. Deletions cut 6 bases from V and 5 bases from J, with 14 bases between. Germline values: CDR1 MNHEY, CDR2 SVGAGI. The CDR3 loop spans 14 amino acids. The CDR3 loop is CASRKRGTDNEQFF. CDR3 coding DNA: TGTGCCAGCAGGAAGAGAGGTACGGACAATGAGCAGTTCTTC.

This clonotype was seen repeatedly, ten times or more. This sequence joins TRBV4-3 and TRBJ1-2; D might be TRBD1 (6 bases). V dropped 3 bases and J dropped 3 bases, with 17 bases sitting between them. The length of the CDR3 is 16 residues. The germline gives CDR1 LGHNA, CDR2 YSLEER. CDR3 amino acids: CASSHWLGGVDYGYTF. CDR3 coding DNA: TGCGCCAGCAGCCATTGGTTGGGGGGCGTCGACTATGGCTACACCTTC.

This clonotype was detected ten times or more. The chain links TRBV5-1 to TRBJ2-1; 13 bases agree with TRBD2. Trimming cost V 1 base and J 8 bases; bases outside gene matches: 9. This CDR3 has 17 amino acids. CDR1 SGHRS and CDR2 YFSETQ come from the germline V gene. The chain's CDR3 is CASSLTSGGASLDEQFF. DNA of the CDR3: TGCGCCAGCAGCTTGACTAGCGGGGGGGCATCTTTGGATGAGCAGTTCTTC.

This clonotype was seen a few times. The chain uses TRBV5-1 and TRBJ1-4; D is unclear. V was shortened by 3 bases and J by 7 bases, with 19 bases between the two germline ends. The length of the CDR3 is 16 residues. Looked up from germline, CDR1 is SGHRS and CDR2 is YFSETQ. This chain's CDR3 is CASSSGNSRPGEKLFF. The CDR3 bases are TGCGCCAGCAGCTCCGGGAACTCAAGGCCGGGTGAAAAACTGTTTTTT. Full variable domain (outside the CDR3, taken from reference TRBV5-1 and TRBJ1-4): KAGVTQTPRYLIKTRGQQVTLSCSPISGHRSVSWYQQTPGQGLQFLFEYFSETQRNKGNFPGRFSGRQFSNSRSEMNVSTLELGDSALYLCASSSGNSRPGEKLFFGSGTQLSVL.

The table lists this clonotype with a few counts. The chain couples TRBV20-1 to TRBJ2-5, with unresolved D. The germline V and J ends were trimmed by 3 bases and 5 bases, with 4 bases remaining between them. The CDR3 loop spans 10 amino acids. From germline, CDR1 is DFQATT and CDR2 SNEGSKA (reference sequence). The CDR3 reads CSASWETQYF. DNA for the CDR3: TGCAGTGCTAGCTGGGAGACCCAGTACTTC.

The V gene is TRBV29-1, the J gene TRBJ2-1; tentative D call: TRBD2 (6 bases). The CDR3 is 13 amino acids. CDR1 is SQVTM and CDR2 is ANQGSEA in the germline V gene. CDR3 residues: CSASGWGYNEQFF. The CDR3 nucleotides are TGCAGTGCCAGCGGGTGGGGCTACAATGAGCAGTTCTTC.

J is TRBJ1-1 and V is TRBV6-2 or TRBV6-3; no definite D call. Germline V gene data show CDR1 as MNHEY and CDR2 as SVGEGT. Trimming shortened V by 7 bases and J by 7 bases, and 16 bases separated the two germline ends. The CDR3 has 13 amino acids. The chain's CDR3 is CASKYADPDEAFF. The CDR3 DNA sequence: TGTGCCAGCAAGTACGCGGACCCAGATGAAGCTTTCTTT.

This clonotype appeared many times. V is TRBV7-9 and J is TRBJ2-5, with 7 bases aligning to TRBD1. This CDR3 contains 16 residues. The J segment lost 5 bases and the V segment lost 5 bases, leaving 14 bases of the junction unmatched. Germline CDR1 is SEHNR and CDR2 is FQNEAQ (reference sequence). The DNA for the CDR3 is TGTGCCAGCAGCCCCTGGCTTGAGGGGGCGAGGGAGACCCAGTACTTC. Translation: CASSPWLEGARETQYF.

The CDR3 spells CASSSKRTQYF. CDR3 bases: TGTGCCAGCAGCTCCAAGCGTACGCAGTATTTT. The chain couples TRBV7-6 to TRBJ2-3; D gene uncertain. The germline CDR1 and CDR2 sequences are SGHVS and FNYEAQ. V was clipped by 4 bases and J by 8 bases, with 7 bases between them. This CDR3 spans 11 amino acids.

Details on this clonotype: A single base separates this from a much larger clone, so it may be a read error. The chain recombines TRBV20-1 with TRBJ2-1, with TRBD2 identical over 8 bases. Germline values: CDR1 DFQATT, CDR2 SNEGSKA (reference sequence). J was trimmed by 6 bases and V by 0 bases; bases with no gene match: 7. The CDR3 covers 15 residues. This CDR3 reads CSAREQAGVCNEQFF. Written as DNA, the CDR3 is TGCAGTGCTAGAGAACAAGCGGGGGTGTGCAATGAGCAGTTCTTC.

This clonotype was picked up many times. V is TRBV12-3 or TRBV12-4 and J is TRBJ2-5, with 7 nucleotides matching TRBD1. V lost 3 bases and J lost 4; bases outside the gene matches: 8. The CDR3 extends over 15 amino acids. This CDR3 reads CASSFTQGTRETQYF. In nucleotides, the CDR3 is TGTGCCAGCAGTTTTACACAGGGGACCAGAGAGACCCAGTACTTC.

The chain links TRBV5-1 to TRBJ1-5, with unresolved D. Germline loops: CDR1 SGHRS, CDR2 YFSETQ. V lost 0 bases to trimming and J lost 3 bases, with 10 bases between them. The CDR3 runs to 15 residues. CDR3 nucleotide sequence: TGCGCCAGCAGCTTGGAGAGGACCATCAATCAGCCCCAGCATTTT. Translation gives CASSLERTINQPQHF.

The V and J genes are TRBV7-2 and TRBJ2-7, with 13 bases identical to TRBD2. The CDR3 runs 15 residues. J gave up 4 bases and V 5 bases, and 5 bases lay outside the gene matches. CDR1 is SGHTA and CDR2 is FQGNSA in the germline V gene. As DNA, the CDR3 is TGTGCCAGCAGCCGGACTAGCGGGAGTGAATACGAGCAGTACTTC. This codes for CASSRTSGSEYEQYF.

This clonotype turned up a few times. V usage is TRBV20-1 and J usage is TRBJ2-4; possible D gene TRBD1, 6 bases. TRBJ2-7 matches the DNA end more closely, so the J call is doubtful. CDR3 size: 12 residues. The germline V gene encodes CDR1 DFQATT and CDR2 SNEGSKA (reference sequence). In DNA form, the CDR3 reads TGCAGTGCCAACAGGGAATGGTACGAGCAGTACTTC. Residues: CSANREWYEQYF.

This clonotype showed up just a few times. The rearrangement links TRBV7-9 to TRBJ2-7; 10 positions match TRBD1. Unmatched junction bases numbered 5, after V lost 3 bases and J lost 6 bases. Germline CDR1 reads SEHNR; CDR2 reads FQNEAQ (reference sequence). The CDR3 has 14 residues. The CDR3 DNA is TGTGCCAGCAGCTTGGGACAGGGGTTTGGCGAGCAGTACTTC. It specifies CASSLGQGFGEQYF.

This clonotype has ten or more counts. For the CDR3, the DNA is TGCAGTGCTAGATCCCCCCCCCTGCGGGAGCAGTACTTC. It yields the protein CSARSPPLREQYF. J is TRBJ2-7 and V is TRBV20-1, with no clear D. This CDR3 spans 13 amino acids. Per the germline V gene, CDR1 is DFQATT and CDR2 is SNEGSKA (reference sequence). V was cut by 2 bases and J by 7 bases, with 15 bases left in between.